The clone carrying this TCR beta chain was counted once. The antigen is not known. These data belong to a study of shared clonotypes between healthy human individuals. Study-wide context: Plates per donor: three CD4 naive, three CD4 memory, two CD8 naive, one CD8 memory.

This CDR3 comprises 15 residues. After removal of 6 bases from V and 6 bases from J, the junction contained 7 bases not matched to a gene. Germline CDR1 and CDR2: SGHAT and FQDESV (reference sequence). Every subset's genomic DNA went evenly onto several immunoSEQ plates. Using immunoSEQ multiplex PCR, the repertoire was profiled, and TCRdb retains in-frame clones only, with some absent. The repertoire consists of fewer than 850,000 clones, with 55% to 75% occurring once and the leading ten covering under 2%. General observations from the study: Relative to clonotypes present in all four donors, those not shared had lower generation probabilities. Naive subsets, compared against memory subsets, generally had larger estimated richness values.

This receptor was taken from a woman aged 25 to 39 in good health. The rearrangement joins TRBV11-1 to TRBJ2-2; 10 bases map to TRBD2. The sequencing sample was made of memory CD4+ T cells sorted from blood. The subset was: CD45RA-negative fraction. The CDR3 sequence is CASSSSGSSAGELFF. The CDR3 DNA reads as TGTGCCAGCAGTTCTAGCGGGAGCAGCGCCGGGGAGCTGTTTTTT.